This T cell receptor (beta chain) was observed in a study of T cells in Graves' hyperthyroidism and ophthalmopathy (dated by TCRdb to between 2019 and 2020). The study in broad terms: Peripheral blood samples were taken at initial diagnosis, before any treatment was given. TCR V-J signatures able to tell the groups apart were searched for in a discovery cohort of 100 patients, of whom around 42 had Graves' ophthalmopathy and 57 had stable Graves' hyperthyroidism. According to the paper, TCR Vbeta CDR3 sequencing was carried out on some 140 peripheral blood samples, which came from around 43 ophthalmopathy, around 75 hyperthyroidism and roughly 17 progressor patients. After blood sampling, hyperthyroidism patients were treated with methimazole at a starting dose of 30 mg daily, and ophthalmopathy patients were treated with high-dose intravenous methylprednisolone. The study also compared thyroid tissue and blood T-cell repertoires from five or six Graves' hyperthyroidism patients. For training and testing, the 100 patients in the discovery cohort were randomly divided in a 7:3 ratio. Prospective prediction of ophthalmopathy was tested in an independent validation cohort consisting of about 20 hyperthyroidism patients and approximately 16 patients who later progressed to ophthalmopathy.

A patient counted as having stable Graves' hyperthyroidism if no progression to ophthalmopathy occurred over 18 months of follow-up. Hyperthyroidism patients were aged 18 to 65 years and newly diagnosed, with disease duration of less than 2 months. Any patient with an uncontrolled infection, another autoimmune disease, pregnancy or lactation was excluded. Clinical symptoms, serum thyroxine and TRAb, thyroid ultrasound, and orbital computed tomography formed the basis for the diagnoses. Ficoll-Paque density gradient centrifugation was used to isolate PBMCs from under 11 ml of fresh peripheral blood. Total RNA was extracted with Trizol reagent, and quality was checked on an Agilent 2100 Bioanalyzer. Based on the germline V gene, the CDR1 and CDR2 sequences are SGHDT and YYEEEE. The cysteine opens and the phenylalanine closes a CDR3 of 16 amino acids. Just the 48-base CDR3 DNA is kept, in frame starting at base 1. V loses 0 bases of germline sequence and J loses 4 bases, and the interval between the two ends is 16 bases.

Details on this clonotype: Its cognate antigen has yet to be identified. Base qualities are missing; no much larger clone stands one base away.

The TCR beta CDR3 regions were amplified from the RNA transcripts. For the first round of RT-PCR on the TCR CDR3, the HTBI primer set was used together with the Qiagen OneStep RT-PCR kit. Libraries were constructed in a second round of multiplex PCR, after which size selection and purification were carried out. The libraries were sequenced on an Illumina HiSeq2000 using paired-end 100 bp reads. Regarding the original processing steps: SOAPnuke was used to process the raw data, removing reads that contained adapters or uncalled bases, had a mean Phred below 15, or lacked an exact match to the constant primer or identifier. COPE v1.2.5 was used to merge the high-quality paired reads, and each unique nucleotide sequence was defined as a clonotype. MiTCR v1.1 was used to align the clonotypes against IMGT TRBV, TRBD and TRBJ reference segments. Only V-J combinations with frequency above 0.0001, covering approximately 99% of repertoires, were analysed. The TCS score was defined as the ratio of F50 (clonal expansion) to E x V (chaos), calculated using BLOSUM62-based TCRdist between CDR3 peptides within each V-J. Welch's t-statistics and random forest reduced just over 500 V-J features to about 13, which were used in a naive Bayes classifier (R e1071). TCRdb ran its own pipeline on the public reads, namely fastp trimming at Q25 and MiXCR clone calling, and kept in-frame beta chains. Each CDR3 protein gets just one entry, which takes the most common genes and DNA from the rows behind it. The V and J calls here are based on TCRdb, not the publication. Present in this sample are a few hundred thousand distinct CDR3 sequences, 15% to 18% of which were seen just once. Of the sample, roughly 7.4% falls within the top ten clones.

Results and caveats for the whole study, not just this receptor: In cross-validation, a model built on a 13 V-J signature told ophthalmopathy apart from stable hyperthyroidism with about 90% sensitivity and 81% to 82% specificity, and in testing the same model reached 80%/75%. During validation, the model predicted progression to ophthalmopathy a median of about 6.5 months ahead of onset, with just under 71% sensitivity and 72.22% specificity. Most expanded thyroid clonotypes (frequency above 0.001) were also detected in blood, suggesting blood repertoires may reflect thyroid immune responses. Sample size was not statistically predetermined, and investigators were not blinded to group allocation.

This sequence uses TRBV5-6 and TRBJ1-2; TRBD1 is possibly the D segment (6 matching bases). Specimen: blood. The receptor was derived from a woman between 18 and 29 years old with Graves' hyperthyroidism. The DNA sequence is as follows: TGTGCCAGCAGCTTGGCCTTGAGGGGGGGTATCTATGGCTACACCTTC. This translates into CASSLALRGGIYGYTF.